A single sample is the source of the 20 T cell receptor beta chains below, sequenced in a study of technical replicates of blood from several donors. Sequenced by immunoSEQ multiplex PCR; TCRdb stores in-frame clones only, minus some. The sample has 75,000 to 90,000 clones, just over 90% seen once. The sequencing input was T cells isolated from PBMCs. The source is a human donor in good health.

This clone was picked up a small number of times. This sequence joins TRBV6-1 and TRBJ1-3; D might be TRBD1 (6 bases). The CDR3 has 15 amino acids. Trimming took off 7 bases at V and 4 bases at J, with 17 bases between the two ends. Germline CDR1 is MNHNS and CDR2 is SASEGT. Here the CDR3 reads CASIFGPGEGNTIYF. Written as DNA, the CDR3 is TGTGCCAGCATCTTTGGCCCAGGGGAGGGAAACACCATATATTTT.

This CDR3 is CASSPLPNLAGGANEQFF. The CDR3 region has the DNA TGTGCCAGCAGTCCTCTCCCCAATCTGGCGGGAGGGGCCAATGAGCAGTTCTTC. J is TRBJ2-1 and V is TRBV27; 9 nucleotides line up with TRBD2. CDR1 and CDR2 from the germline V gene are MNHEY and SMNVEV (reference sequence). CDR3 length equals 18 residues. Trimming took 5 bases from V and 6 from J; bases not matched to a gene: 17.

The V call is TRBV29-1, the J call TRBJ2-7, with 7 positions matching TRBD2. The CDR3 consists of 12 residues. CDR1 SQVTM and CDR2 ANQGSEA come from the germline V gene. V shed 7 bases, J shed 2 bases, and the junction held 5 bases outside the gene matches. This CDR3 reads CSGGGTTYEQYF. CDR3 nucleotides: TGCAGCGGGGGAGGGACTACCTACGAGCAGTACTTC.

The chain joins TRBV10-3 to TRBJ2-2, with TRBD1 matching 10 bases. The CDR3 totals 15 residues. The germline gives CDR1 ENHRY, CDR2 SYGVKD. V lost 10 bases, J lost 5 bases, and 10 bases stayed unmatched. The CDR3 sequence is CASFAGTGATGELFF. The CDR3 bases are TGTGCCAGCTTCGCCGGGACAGGGGCAACCGGGGAGCTGTTTTTT.

The V gene is TRBV4-2, the J gene TRBJ2-7; 10 bases are shared with TRBD2. Unmatched junction bases numbered 9, after V lost 1 base and J lost 0 bases. Germline assignment: CDR1 LGHNA and CDR2 YNFKEQ. The CDR3 runs to 18 residues. The CDR3 DNA reads as TGTGCCAGCAGCCAAGGCGATAGCGGGAGGACCCGCTCCTACGAGCAGTACTTC. Residues: CASSQGDSGRTRSYEQYF.

The rearrangement joins TRBV27 to TRBJ1-2; 9 nucleotides align to TRBD1. J gave up 8 bases and V 3 bases, and 10 bases lay outside the gene matches. The CDR3 totals 15 residues. CDR1 and CDR2 from the germline V gene are MNHEY and SMNVEV (reference sequence). The CDR3 bases are TGTGCCAGCAGTTTCGATCGACAGGGGGAAGGAGGCTACACCTTC. It codes for CASSFDRQGEGGYTF.

The chain carries TRBV23-1 and TRBJ1-2, with D maybe TRBD1 (5 bases). TRBV23-1 is treated as an ORF (open reading frame) with a function not yet certain. This CDR3 region has 12 residues. The V and J ends lost 6 bases and 4 bases respectively, with 9 bases between them. The DNA of the CDR3 is TGCGCCAGCAGGGGGCTCGGCTATGGCTACACCTTC. It yields the protein CASRGLGYGYTF.

V and J are TRBV5-1 and TRBJ2-7; D uncertain. V shed 0 bases and J shed 4 bases, with 5 bases lying between them. This CDR3 has 12 residues. CDR1 is SGHRS, CDR2 YFSETQ, per germline. The CDR3 DNA follows: TGCGCCAGCAGCTTGGACAAATACGAGCAGTACTTC. Protein: CASSLDKYEQYF.

The chain has TRBV7-9 and TRBJ2-3; tentatively, D is TRBD2 (6 bases). The CDR3 loop spans 17 amino acids. Looked up from germline, CDR1 is SEHNR and CDR2 is FQNEAQ (reference sequence). V was clipped by 7 bases and J by 0 bases, with 20 bases between them. CDR3 DNA sequence: TGTGCCAGCACCCTTAGGGGTGGGGGGTCCAGCACAGATACGCAGTATTTT. The encoded protein is CASTLRGGGSSTDTQYF.

J is TRBJ1-1 and V is TRBV28, with unresolved D. The CDR3 totals 16 residues. CDR1 is MDHEN, CDR2 SYDVKM, per germline. V dropped 2 bases and J dropped 0 bases, with 13 bases sitting between them. This chain's CDR3 is CASSLDTAIMNTEAFF. The CDR3 region has the DNA TGTGCCAGCAGTTTAGACACAGCTATTATGAACACTGAAGCTTTCTTT. Together with reference TRBV28 and TRBJ1-1, the CDR3 gives the full variable domain: DVKVTQSSRYLVKRTGEKVFLECVQDMDHENMFWYRQDPGLGLRLIYFSYDVKMKEKGDIPEGYSVSREKKERFSLILESASTNQTSMYLCASSLDTAIMNTEAFFGQGTRLTVV.

For the CDR3, the DNA is TGTGCCAGCAGCCTCGACGGGAACTCCTACGAGCAGTACTTC. Its protein product is CASSLDGNSYEQYF. The chain couples TRBV5-4 to TRBJ2-7; D is possibly TRBD2 (5 bases). Germline CDR1 reads SGHNT; CDR2 reads YYREEE (reference sequence). V was shortened by 4 bases and J by 0 bases, with 11 bases between the two germline ends. This CDR3 region has 14 residues.

The chain is built from TRBV2 and TRBJ1-1; D is uncertain. The CDR3 sequence is 14 residues long. The germline V gene encodes CDR1 SNHLY and CDR2 FYNNEI. With 4 bases removed from V and 1 base from J, the gap between germline ends came to 10 bases. CDR3 in amino acids: CASSASKRNTEAFF. The CDR3 DNA reads as TGTGCCAGCAGTGCTTCCAAGAGGAACACTGAAGCTTTCTTT.

This rearrangement joins TRBV7-6 to TRBJ2-3; TRBD2 agrees at 9 bases. The germline CDR1 and CDR2 sequences are SGHVS and FNYEAQ. The CDR3 extends over 16 amino acids. After removal of 1 base from V and 1 base from J, the junction contained 3 bases not matched to a gene. As DNA, the CDR3 is TGTGCCAGCAGCTTAGTTAGCGGGGGCCGCACAGATACGCAGTATTTT. Its protein product is CASSLVSGGRTDTQYF.

This sequence joins TRBV6-1 and TRBJ1-1; 7 nucleotides align to TRBD1. Looked up from germline, CDR1 is MNHNS and CDR2 is SASEGT. J gave up 0 bases and V 9 bases, and 4 bases lay outside the gene matches. The CDR3 loop spans 13 amino acids. CDR3 DNA sequence: TGTGCCAGTCCGGACAGGATGAACACTGAAGCTTTCTTT. Its protein product is CASPDRMNTEAFF.

The rearrangement joins TRBV2 to TRBJ1-2, with D maybe TRBD1 (5 bases). The CDR3 sequence is 13 residues long. Trimming removed 6 bases at V and 6 bases at J, with 14 bases between. CDR1 and CDR2 from the germline V gene are SNHLY and FYNNEI. CDR3 DNA sequence: TGTGCCAGCAGGAAGGGCAGGGTCGATGGCTACACCTTC. Protein sequence: CASRKGRVDGYTF.

The genes are TRBV10-3 and TRBJ2-1; 10 positions match TRBD2. V shed 10 bases, J shed 0 bases, and the junction held 3 bases outside the gene matches. The length of the CDR3 is 14 residues. CDR1 is ENHRY, CDR2 SYGVKD, per germline. The CDR3 DNA follows: TGTGCCAGTATAGCGGGGGGCTCCTACAATGAGCAGTTCTTC. It yields the protein CASIAGGSYNEQFF.

The gene calls are TRBV30 and TRBJ2-1, with a tentative D call TRBD2 (5 bases). The V gene's germline CDR1 is GTSNPN and CDR2 SVGIG (reference sequence). CDR3 length: 14 residues. The germline V and J ends were trimmed by 4 bases and 8 bases, with 18 bases remaining between them. The CDR3 region has the DNA TGTGCCTGGAATTATCTATCGGGGAGCCATGAGCAGTTCTTC. Translating gives CAWNYLSGSHEQFF.

The chain couples TRBV9 to TRBJ2-7; TRBD1 aligns across 11 bases. The CDR3 has 18 residues. Germline V gene sequence: CDR1 SGDLS, CDR2 YYNGEE. The V and J ends lost 4 bases and 3 bases, in that order; junction bases with no gene match: 15. Here the CDR3 reads CASSPSISPGTGGYEQYF. The DNA for the CDR3 is TGTGCCAGCAGCCCATCTATCAGCCCCGGGACAGGGGGCTACGAGCAGTACTTC.

The chain has TRBV9 and TRBJ2-7, with TRBD1 matching over 7 bases. Looked up from germline, CDR1 is SGDLS and CDR2 is YYNGEE. V shed 2 bases and J 5 bases; nucleotides not matched to a gene: 1. The CDR3 is 12 amino acids. The CDR3 sequence: CASSVDRDEQYF. The CDR3 DNA reads TGTGCCAGCAGCGTTGACAGGGACGAGCAGTACTTC.

This chain connects TRBV19 to TRBJ2-5; 10 bases line up with TRBD1. CDR3 size: 17 residues. Germline trimming cut 5 bases from V and 0 bases from J; bases unmatched to any gene: 9. CDR1 and CDR2 (germline): LNHDA, SQIVND (reference sequence). The CDR3 DNA is TGTGCCAGTAGTCAGGGTGACAGGGGGCCCTACCAAGAGACCCAGTACTTC. Translating gives CASSQGDRGPYQETQYF.